Below, one T cell receptor beta chain is given with its context. Its antigen remains unknown. The sample is drawn from a study of cytomegalovirus exposure and HLA in healthy donors. Study results and limitations: Later analysis suggested links between common viral pathogens and several top significant clusters.

The PCR made use of 60 Vbeta and 13 Jbeta primers. Sequencing used immunoSEQ multiplex PCR; TCRdb keeps in-frame clones, though not all of them. The sample yields more than 150,000 clones, around 80% seen once. Sequencing input: PBMCs. This clonotype was obtained from a man younger than 35 in good health and CMV-seronegative.

The CDR3 loop is CASSQDLAGGQETQYF. CDR3 sequence (DNA): TGTGCCAGCAGCCAAGATCTAGCGGGGGGGCAAGAGACCCAGTACTTC. This sequence joins TRBV4-2 and TRBJ2-5; 12 positions match TRBD2. CDR1 LGHNA and CDR2 YNFKEQ come from the germline V gene. The V gene end was trimmed by 0 bases and the J gene end by 2 bases; junction bases not matched to a gene: 1. CDR3 length equals 16 residues.